What follows are 27 T cell receptor beta chains derived from one specimen sequenced in a study of radiation and T cells in renal cell carcinoma. Time point specified: blood 2 weeks post-SBRT. The treatment is: 15 Gy SBRT to primary tumor, nephrectomy 4 weeks later. Some clones are missing from TCRdb's copy, which holds only in-frame ones; the method was immunoSEQ multiplex PCR. This table has 100,000 to 150,000 clones, over 75% appearing once. The sequencing here drew on blood, taken from a patient whose treatment included radiotherapy and nephrectomy. Receptors were obtained from a woman aged 55-69 years with renal cell carcinoma.

The chain carries TRBV7-9 and TRBJ2-1; TRBD2 matches at 7 bases. The CDR3 spans 15 residues. In germline, CDR1 is SEHNR, CDR2 FQNEAQ (reference sequence). V dropped 1 base and J dropped 4; count of bases not matched to a gene: 4. The CDR3 DNA follows: TGTGCCAGCAGCTTAGTGAGCGGGAATTACAATGAGCAGTTCTTC. The encoded protein is CASSLVSGNYNEQFF.

This sequence joins TRBV19 and TRBJ1-2, with D perhaps TRBD1 (6 bases). Germline values: CDR1 LNHDA, CDR2 SQIVND (reference sequence). Trimming pared 4 bases from V and 1 base from J, leaving 7 bases between. This CDR3 spans 13 amino acids. This CDR3 reads CASSTGVNYGYTF. The CDR3 coding sequence is TGTGCCAGTAGTACAGGGGTTAACTATGGCTACACCTTC.

This CDR3 reads CASSSPPGQQFF. CDR3 DNA sequence: TGTGCCAGCAGCTCCCCGCCGGGACAGCAGTTCTTC. V gene TRBV11-2 combines with J gene TRBJ2-1, with D perhaps matching TRBD1 or TRBD2 (5 bases each). This CDR3 contains 12 residues. V lost 4 bases and J lost 11, with 12 bases in between. Germline V gene sequence: CDR1 SGHAT, CDR2 FQNNGV.

This clone was recorded only once. The CDR3 reads CASSRSGFTEAFF. DNA of the CDR3: TGTGCCAGCAGCCGTTCGGGGTTCACTGAAGCTTTCTTT. The rearrangement joins TRBV11-3 to TRBJ1-1; no clear D gene. CDR1 is SGHNT and CDR2 is YENEEA in the germline V gene. The CDR3 runs 13 residues. Trimming took off 5 bases at V and 4 bases at J, with 11 bases between the two ends.

This clone was seen a few times. The chain joins TRBV6-1 to TRBJ1-5; TRBD1 is a possible D gene (5 bases). V shed 2 bases and J shed 7 bases, with 12 bases lying between them. The CDR3 loop spans 14 amino acids. The germline V gene has CDR1 MNHNS and CDR2 SASEGT. DNA for the CDR3: TGTGCCAGCAGTGAATCAGGGATGAGACAGCCCCAGCATTTT. It is translated as CASSESGMRQPQHF.

The chain is built from TRBV28 and TRBJ2-7, with 10 bases aligning to TRBD2. The germline gives CDR1 MDHEN, CDR2 SYDVKM. V was clipped by 2 bases and J by 4 bases; unmatched bases: 5. The CDR3 runs 15 residues. This CDR3 reads CASSLVLAGVYEQYF. The DNA of the CDR3 is TGTGCCAGCAGTTTAGTCCTAGCGGGAGTGTACGAGCAGTACTTC.

This sequence joins TRBV4-3 and TRBJ1-2; 11 positions agree with TRBD1. Trimming cost V 0 bases and J 4 bases; bases outside gene matches: 10. The CDR3 contains 18 residues. Looked up from germline, CDR1 is LGHNA and CDR2 is YSLEER. CDR3: CASSQDVGTGGIIYGYTF. DNA for the CDR3: TGCGCCAGCAGCCAAGACGTCGGGACAGGGGGAATCATCTATGGCTACACCTTC.

The V and J genes are TRBV6-6 and TRBJ2-4, with 10 nucleotides matching TRBD1. CDR3 length: 14 amino acids. The trim removed 6 bases at V and 6 bases at J, leaving 5 bases unmatched. Germline V gene data show CDR1 as MNHNY and CDR2 as SVGAGI (reference sequence). CDR3 coding DNA: TGTGCCAGCAGCGGGACAGGGGAGGGAAACATTCAGTACTTC. It specifies CASSGTGEGNIQYF.

This clone was detected only a few times. The chain has TRBV7-2 and TRBJ2-3; tentative D call: TRBD2 (6 bases). This CDR3 contains 14 residues. Trimming removed 5 bases at V and 6 bases at J, with 15 bases between. The germline V gene has CDR1 SGHTA and CDR2 FQGNSA. CDR3 DNA: TGTGCCAGCAGCGCGCGGGACGCCTGGGATACGCAGTATTTT. Translated: CASSARDAWDTQYF.

V and J are TRBV18 and TRBJ1-1; 7 positions match TRBD1. J gave up 4 bases and V 4 bases, and 9 bases lay outside the gene matches. This CDR3 has 15 residues. The germline CDR1 and CDR2 sequences are KGHSH and LQKENI. CDR3 nucleotides: TGTGCCAGCTCACGCTCAGCGGCAGGGGGCACTGAAGCTTTCTTT. Its protein product is CASSRSAAGGTEAFF.

This sequence joins TRBV28 and TRBJ1-2; D uncertain. This CDR3 comprises 15 residues. The germline V and J ends were trimmed by 4 bases and 5 bases, with 17 bases remaining between them. Germline CDR1 is MDHEN and CDR2 is SYDVKM. The DNA of the CDR3 is TGTGCCAGCAGTTCCCAACCAACGGCGGGGTATGGCTACACCTTC. It translates to CASSSQPTAGYGYTF.

The chain carries TRBV2 and TRBJ1-5; TRBD1 aligns across 9 bases. The V gene end was trimmed by 7 bases and the J gene end by 0 bases; junction bases not matched to a gene: 10. CDR1 is SNHLY and CDR2 is FYNNEI in the germline V gene. CDR3 length: 17 residues. This CDR3 is CASTIQGATGSNQPQHF. The CDR3 bases are TGTGCCAGCACGATACAGGGGGCGACGGGTAGCAATCAGCCCCAGCATTTT.

Only one count was recorded for this clone. The chain has TRBV2 and TRBJ2-5; either TRBD1 or TRBD2 may supply D (5 bases each). The CDR3 totals 14 residues. V was cut by 6 bases and J by 5 bases, with 16 bases left in between. Germline V gene data show CDR1 as SNHLY and CDR2 as FYNNEI. CDR3 sequence: CASRVGPGWETQYF. The CDR3 DNA sequence: TGTGCCAGCAGGGTGGGACCTGGTTGGGAGACCCAGTACTTC.

This chain joins TRBV9 and TRBJ1-3, with 7 positions matching TRBD1. Per germline, CDR1 SGDLS and CDR2 YYNGEE. J gave up 1 base and V 4 bases, and 2 bases lay outside the gene matches. This CDR3 is 14 amino acids long. Here the CDR3 reads CASSLTGSGNTIYF. The CDR3 DNA follows: TGTGCCAGCAGCCTGACAGGGTCTGGAAACACCATATATTTT.

The gene calls are TRBV5-1 and TRBJ1-3; 8 bases fit TRBD1. Germline lookup yields CDR1 SGHRS and CDR2 YFSETQ. CDR3 length equals 14 residues. Germline trimming cut 5 bases from V and 4 bases from J; bases unmatched to any gene: 5. The CDR3 coding sequence is TGCGCCAGCAGGGAAGGGACAGGAGGAAACACCATATATTTT. Translation: CASREGTGGNTIYF.

The table lists this clone with a count of one. The V and J genes are TRBV19 and TRBJ2-1, with a tentative D call TRBD1 (6 bases). From germline, CDR1 is LNHDA and CDR2 SQIVND (reference sequence). This CDR3 region has 14 residues. Between the trimmed V and J ends, which lost 4 bases and 0 bases, there was a span of 7 bases. In DNA, the CDR3 is TGTGCCAGTAGTAGACAGGCCTCCTACAATGAGCAGTTCTTC. Translating gives CASSRQASYNEQFF.

This clone was observed once. The rearrangement uses TRBV6-1 and TRBJ1-5; D gene unclear. The V and J ends lost 3 bases and 7 bases respectively, with 10 bases between them. The CDR3 covers 13 residues. The germline V gene has CDR1 MNHNS and CDR2 SASEGT. The DNA of the CDR3 is TGTGCCAGCAGTGAGGGAGATTACCAGCCCCAGCATTTT. Translated: CASSEGDYQPQHF.

The chain joins TRBV27 to TRBJ2-2; 12 bases are shared with TRBD2. The V gene end was trimmed by 4 bases and the J gene end by 0 bases; junction bases not matched to a gene: 18. CDR1 is MNHEY, CDR2 SMNVEV, per germline (reference sequence). The CDR3 has 22 amino acids. DNA of the CDR3: TGTGCCAGCAGTTCGAGACTCCGATCGACTAGCGGGGGCCCCGCGAACACCGGGGAGCTGTTTTTT. Translating it yields CASSSRLRSTSGGPANTGELFF.

The chain has TRBV21-1 and TRBJ2-7; no DNA check was done on the table's D call, TRBD1. TRBV21-1 counts as a pseudogene. The CDR3 length is 15 residues. For the CDR3, the DNA is TGTGCCAGCATTCTTGTCACAGGGGCAGGTTACGAGCAGTACTTC. Protein: CASILVTGAGYEQYF.

V and J are TRBV15 and TRBJ1-4, with 7 positions matching TRBD1. Unmatched junction bases numbered 16, after V lost 0 bases and J lost 0 bases. CDR3 length: 21 amino acids. Germline V gene data show CDR1 as LNHNV and CDR2 as YYDKDF (reference sequence). This CDR3 reads CATSRDRPNRGEISTNEKLFF. CDR3 coding DNA: TGTGCCACCAGCAGAGATCGACCGAACAGGGGAGAAATATCAACTAATGAAAAACTGTTTTTT. The whole variable domain, filled in from reference TRBV15 and TRBJ1-4, reads DAMVIQNPRYQVTQFGKPVTLSCSQTLNHNVMYWYQQKSSQAPKLLFHYYDKDFNNEADTPDNFQSRRPNTSFCFLDIRSPGLGDTAMYLCATSRDRPNRGEISTNEKLFFGSGTQLSVL.

This clone was counted a few times. The V gene is TRBV14, the J gene TRBJ1-1, with 9 bases matching TRBD1. V trimming: 1 base; J trimming: 8 bases; junction bases outside the gene matches: 8. In germline, CDR1 is SGHDN, CDR2 FVKESK. The CDR3 contains 15 residues. CDR3 DNA: TGTGCCAGCAGCCAAGGTTACGACAGGGGGTACGAAGCTTTCTTT. Protein product: CASSQGYDRGYEAFF.

V usage is TRBV29-1 and J usage is TRBJ2-7, with a possible D match to TRBD1 (5 bases). Trimming pared 6 bases from V and 0 bases from J, leaving 6 bases between. Germline loops: CDR1 SQVTM, CDR2 ANQGSEA. The CDR3 has 11 residues. The CDR3 loop is CSVTVSYEQYF. The CDR3 DNA sequence: TGCAGCGTGACAGTCTCCTACGAGCAGTACTTC.

The V gene is TRBV6-1, the J gene TRBJ2-7, with TRBD1 matching 8 bases. Losses at the gene ends were 4 bases for V and 3 bases for J; bases not matched to a gene: 2. CDR3 length: 13 residues. Germline CDR1 MNHNS, CDR2 SASEGT. The CDR3 DNA is TGTGCCAGCAGTGGGACAGGGAACTACGAGCAGTACTTC. Amino acid sequence: CASSGTGNYEQYF.

The gene calls are TRBV5-4 and TRBJ1-3; D gene ambiguous. The germline V gene has CDR1 SGHNT and CDR2 YYREEE (reference sequence). CDR3 length equals 15 residues. Trimming pared 4 bases from V and 1 base from J, leaving 12 bases between. CDR3 residues: CASSRFGGSGNTIYF. The CDR3 DNA reads TGTGCCAGCAGCCGTTTCGGTGGATCTGGAAACACCATATATTTT.

The V and J genes are TRBV5-1 and TRBJ1-2, with 7 bases matching TRBD1. Germline V gene data show CDR1 as SGHRS and CDR2 as YFSETQ. With V trimmed by 0 bases and J by 0 bases, 2 bases remained unmatched. CDR3 size: 15 residues. Here the CDR3 reads CASSLVGTANYGYTF. The CDR3 DNA follows: TGCGCCAGCAGCTTGGTAGGGACAGCTAACTATGGCTACACCTTC.

The chain carries TRBV10-2 and TRBJ1-1, with 7 bases fitting TRBD1. V lost 6 bases and J lost 4; bases outside the gene matches: 2. The CDR3 runs to 12 residues. Germline V gene lookup returns CDR1 WSHSY and CDR2 SAAADI. DNA for the CDR3: TGCGCCAGCAGGACAGGGAGCACTGAAGCTTTCTTT. Translating gives CASRTGSTEAFF.

This clone is a singleton in its sample. V is TRBV7-2 and J is TRBJ2-5; D might be TRBD2 (5 bases). Deletions cut 2 bases from V and 2 bases from J, with 9 bases between. CDR3 length: 14 amino acids. Looked up from germline, CDR1 is SGHTA and CDR2 is FQGNSA. This CDR3 is CASSLSGFQETQYF. The CDR3 DNA reads TGTGCCAGCAGCTTATCGGGGTTTCAAGAGACCCAGTACTTC.